This entry is about one TCR beta chain. Sequencing used immunoSEQ multiplex PCR; TCRdb keeps in-frame clones, though not all of them. The data show around 190,000 clones, approximately 81% seen once. This sample was included in a study of blood T cell repertoires in COVID-19. The TCR originated in an elderly woman with acute or convalescent COVID-19. The specimen was peripheral blood.

As DNA, the CDR3 is TGTGCCAGCAGTCCGACAGGGAATTTCTATGGCTACACCTTC. Amino acids: CASSPTGNFYGYTF. This chain links TRBV6-5 with TRBJ1-2, with TRBD1 matching 7 bases. V dropped 5 bases and J dropped 4; count of bases not matched to a gene: 7. CDR1 is MNHEY, CDR2 SVGAGI, per germline. This CDR3 is 14 amino acids long.